Listed below are T cell receptor beta chains from one sample, sequenced in a study of beta chain features in type 1 diabetes. The data were produced by immunoSEQ multiplex PCR, yet TCRdb's version contains in-frame clones alone and is incomplete. The sample yields 120,000 to 150,000 clones, roughly a tenth seen once. Specimen: naive CD4+ T cells from blood. These receptor sequences come from a man younger than 35 in good health. Both conserved end residues are part of each CDR3. The order of the fields is CDR3 protein, CDR3 DNA, clone size, V gene, J gene, D gene. D genes are given only for firm matches. Only some rows state a clone size, as once, few, many or a class for expanded clones.

cdr3_aa: CASSRLAGFTDTQYF
cdr3_nt: TGTGCCAGCAGTAGACTAGCGGGGTTCACAGATACGCAGTATTTT
clone_size: few
v_call: TRBV25-1
j_call: TRBJ2-3
d_call: TRBD2

cdr3_aa: CASSSGDEGNYGYTF
cdr3_nt: TGCGCCAGCAGCTCAGGGGATGAGGGTAACTATGGCTACACCTTC
clone_size: few
v_call: TRBV5-1
j_call: TRBJ1-2
d_call: NA

cdr3_aa: CASSQVRIGNTGELFF
cdr3_nt: TGCGCCAGCAGCCAAGTGCGGATAGGGAACACCGGGGAGCTGTTTTTT
clone_size: few
v_call: TRBV4-1
j_call: TRBJ2-2
d_call: NA

cdr3_aa: CASSQDRDRGRGEKLFF
cdr3_nt: TGCGCCAGCAGCCAAGATCGGGACAGGGGTAGAGGTGAAAAACTGTTTTTT
clone_size: NA
v_call: TRBV4-3
j_call: TRBJ1-4
d_call: TRBD1

cdr3_aa: CARTINRDFSYEQYF
cdr3_nt: TGTGCCAGGACAATTAACCGGGACTTCTCCTACGAGCAGTACTTC
clone_size: few
v_call: TRBV19
j_call: TRBJ2-7
d_call: NA

cdr3_aa: CAISEGVAADEQFF
cdr3_nt: TGTGCCATCAGTGAGGGCGTGGCTGCGGATGAGCAGTTCTTC
clone_size: NA
v_call: TRBV10-3
j_call: TRBJ2-1
d_call: NA

cdr3_aa: CASSLSNRGNQPQHF
cdr3_nt: TGTGCCAGCAGTCTGAGTAACCGGGGCAATCAGCCCCAGCATTTT
clone_size: NA
v_call: TRBV28
j_call: TRBJ1-5
d_call: NA

cdr3_aa: CASSLPGQGATQYF
cdr3_nt: TGTGCCAGCAGCTTACCGGGACAGGGGGCGACCCAGTACTTC
clone_size: few
v_call: TRBV7-9
j_call: TRBJ2-5
d_call: TRBD1

cdr3_aa: CASTVTGAAKNIQYF
cdr3_nt: TGCGCCAGCACCGTGACAGGGGCGGCCAAAAACATTCAGTACTTC
clone_size: few
v_call: TRBV5-1
j_call: TRBJ2-4
d_call: TRBD1

cdr3_aa: CASSRWGGDTEALF
cdr3_nt: TGTGCCAGCTCACGGTGGGGGGGAGACACTGAAGCTCTCTTT
clone_size: NA
v_call: TRBV18
j_call: TRBJ1-1
d_call: NA

cdr3_aa: CASSLGLNEKLFF
cdr3_nt: TGTGCCAGCAGCTTAGGGCTTAATGAAAAACTGTTTTTT
clone_size: few
v_call: TRBV7-7
j_call: TRBJ1-4
d_call: NA

cdr3_aa: CASTPRGTEAFF
cdr3_nt: TGCGCCAGCACCCCCAGGGGCACTGAAGCTTTCTTT
clone_size: many
v_call: TRBV23-1
j_call: TRBJ1-1
d_call: NA

cdr3_aa: CASSIPRSRVDQPQHF
cdr3_nt: TGTGCCAGTAGTATACCTCGTTCCAGGGTGGATCAGCCCCAGCATTTT
clone_size: NA
v_call: TRBV19
j_call: TRBJ1-5
d_call: NA

cdr3_aa: CASSPRQVNYEQYF
cdr3_nt: TGTGCCAGCTCACCTCGACAGGTTAACTACGAGCAGTACTTC
clone_size: NA
v_call: TRBV18
j_call: TRBJ2-7
d_call: NA

cdr3_aa: CASSPGAQDTQYF
cdr3_nt: TGTGCCAGCTCACCAGGGGCCCAAGATACGCAGTATTTT
clone_size: few
v_call: TRBV18
j_call: TRBJ2-3
d_call: NA

cdr3_aa: CASSLGRSFADTEAFF
cdr3_nt: TGTGCCAGCAGCTTAGGTCGCAGCTTTGCGGACACTGAAGCTTTCTTT
clone_size: few
v_call: TRBV7-9
j_call: TRBJ1-1
d_call: NA

cdr3_aa: CASSLEAGGTEAFF
cdr3_nt: TGCGCCAGCAGCTTGGAGGCTGGGGGGACTGAAGCTTTCTTT
clone_size: NA
v_call: TRBV5-1
j_call: TRBJ1-1
d_call: NA

cdr3_aa: CAWSVSATNTGELFF
cdr3_nt: TGTGCCTGGAGTGTTTCGGCAACGAACACCGGGGAGCTGTTTTTT
clone_size: NA
v_call: TRBV30
j_call: TRBJ2-2
d_call: NA

cdr3_aa: CATTFLAGGPNEQFF
cdr3_nt: TGCGCCACCACCTTTCTAGCGGGGGGGCCCAATGAGCAGTTCTTC
clone_size: few
v_call: TRBV5-1
j_call: TRBJ2-1
d_call: TRBD2

cdr3_aa: CAGARTGNTIYF
cdr3_nt: TGTGCCGGGGCGAGGACTGGAAACACCATATATTTT
clone_size: few
v_call: TRBV30
j_call: TRBJ1-3
d_call: NA

cdr3_aa: CASSYSVSSGNTIYF
cdr3_nt: TGTGCCAGCAGTTACTCGGTGAGCTCTGGAAACACCATATATTTT
clone_size: NA
v_call: TRBV6-6
j_call: TRBJ1-3
d_call: NA

cdr3_aa: CASSSASTSGVDTQYF
cdr3_nt: TGTGCCAGCAGCTCAGCCTCGACTAGCGGGGTGGATACGCAGTATTTT
clone_size: NA
v_call: TRBV7-2
j_call: TRBJ2-3
d_call: TRBD2

cdr3_aa: CASSLPGTYEQYF
cdr3_nt: TGCGCCAGCAGCTTGCCGGGTACCTACGAGCAGTACTTC
clone_size: few
v_call: TRBV5-1
j_call: TRBJ2-7
d_call: NA

cdr3_aa: CASSLGERYEQYF
cdr3_nt: TGTGCCAGCAGCTTAGGTGAGCGCTACGAGCAGTACTTC
clone_size: NA
v_call: TRBV7-2
j_call: TRBJ2-7
d_call: NA

cdr3_aa: CASSERTSGGYNEQFF
cdr3_nt: TGCGCCAGCAGTGAGCGGACTAGCGGGGGGTACAATGAGCAGTTCTTC
clone_size: NA
v_call: TRBV10-1
j_call: TRBJ2-1
d_call: TRBD2

cdr3_aa: CACSRGTYEQYF
cdr3_nt: TGTGCCTGTAGTAGGGGGACCTACGAGCAGTACTTC
clone_size: NA
v_call: TRBV30
j_call: TRBJ2-7
d_call: NA

cdr3_aa: CASSPRGDGYTF
cdr3_nt: TGTGCCAGTTCGCCCAGGGGCGATGGCTACACCTTC
clone_size: NA
v_call: TRBV6-1
j_call: TRBJ1-2
d_call: NA

cdr3_aa: CASSLSQGNTEAFF
cdr3_nt: TGTGCCAGCAGTTTATCGCAGGGGAACACTGAAGCTTTCTTT
clone_size: NA
v_call: TRBV27
j_call: TRBJ1-1
d_call: NA

cdr3_aa: CLQVFNQPQHF
cdr3_nt: TGTCTACAGGTCTTCAATCAGCCCCAGCATTTT
clone_size: few
v_call: TRBV19
j_call: TRBJ1-5
d_call: NA

cdr3_aa: CAARRGGLTDTQYF
cdr3_nt: TGTGCCGCCCGGAGGGGGGGGCTCACAGATACGCAGTATTTT
clone_size: few
v_call: TRBV30
j_call: TRBJ2-3
d_call: NA

cdr3_aa: CASSLAGELAVGTDTQYF
cdr3_nt: TGCGCCAGCAGCTTGGCGGGGGAACTTGCGGTTGGCACAGATACGCAGTATTTT
clone_size: few
v_call: TRBV5-1
j_call: TRBJ2-3
d_call: NA

cdr3_aa: CASTVDRGNQPQHF
cdr3_nt: TGTGCCAGTACTGTAGACAGGGGCAATCAGCCCCAGCATTTT
clone_size: NA
v_call: TRBV19
j_call: TRBJ1-5
d_call: TRBD1

cdr3_aa: CASHSERISGANVLTF
cdr3_nt: TGTGCCAGTCACTCAGAGAGGATCTCTGGGGCCAACGTCCTGACTTTC
clone_size: few
v_call: TRBV19
j_call: TRBJ2-6
d_call: NA

cdr3_aa: CASSRGFGNTGELFF
cdr3_nt: TGTGCCAGCAGCCGAGGGTTCGGGAACACCGGGGAGCTGTTTTTT
clone_size: few
v_call: TRBV7-7
j_call: TRBJ2-2
d_call: NA

cdr3_aa: CASSQGQTSYNEQFF
cdr3_nt: TGTGCCAGCAGCCAGGGACAGACCTCCTACAATGAGCAGTTCTTC
clone_size: NA
v_call: TRBV7-3
j_call: TRBJ2-1
d_call: TRBD1

cdr3_aa: CASSQSLGTGNTIYF
cdr3_nt: TGCGCCAGCAGCCAAAGTCTCGGGACAGGAAACACCATATATTTT
clone_size: NA
v_call: TRBV4-3
j_call: TRBJ1-3
d_call: NA

cdr3_aa: CASSVDRGYTEAFF
cdr3_nt: TGTGCCAGCAGTGTGGACAGGGGTTACACTGAAGCTTTCTTT
clone_size: NA
v_call: TRBV6-1
j_call: TRBJ1-1
d_call: TRBD1

cdr3_aa: CASSSTGFTDTQYF
cdr3_nt: TGTGCCAGCAGCTCCACAGGGTTCACAGATACGCAGTATTTT
clone_size: NA
v_call: TRBV11-3
j_call: TRBJ2-3
d_call: NA